This entry lists 25 T cell receptor beta chains sequenced from one sample in a study of beta chain features in type 1 diabetes. Expressed TCRB transcripts got sequenced, as all isolated RNA was reverse transcribed. Clones were read by immunoSEQ multiplex PCR, and TCRdb kept only the in-frame ones, dropping some. This table has 620,000 or so clones, about 16% appearing once. The sample was naive CD4+ T cells from blood. Source of these receptors: a man between 18 and 29 years old in good health.

A few counts support this clone. The chain employs TRBV19 and TRBJ1-2; D uncertain. The V and J ends lost 1 base and 5 bases respectively, with 17 bases between them. This CDR3 has 16 residues. Per the germline V gene, CDR1 is LNHDA and CDR2 is SQIVND (reference sequence). CDR3 sequence (DNA): TGTGCCAGTAGTATAGTCGGCAGTCGGAGCATATATGGCTACACCTTC. Translation: CASSIVGSRSIYGYTF. The whole variable domain, remainder taken from reference TRBV19 and TRBJ1-2, is DGGITQSPKYLFRKEGQNVTLSCEQNLNHDAMYWYRQDPGQGLRLIYYSQIVNDFQKGDIAEGYSVSREKKESFPLTVTSAQKNPTAFYLCASSIVGSRSIYGYTFGSGTRLTVV.

This clone was found a few times. Within the sample, other DNA sequences also encode this same CDR3. The genes are TRBV5-4 and TRBJ1-1; D not resolved. V gave up 0 bases and J gave up 1 base, with 7 bases separating them. In germline, CDR1 is SGHNT, CDR2 YYREEE (reference sequence). This CDR3 is built from 14 residues. CDR3 coding DNA: TGTGCCAGCAGCTTGGTGCAGCGGAACACTGAAGCTTTCTTT. Translated, it gives CASSLVQRNTEAFF.

In the case of this clone: Other DNA sequences in the sample encode the same CDR3. This chain links TRBV7-3 with TRBJ1-1; tentative D call: TRBD1 (6 bases). The germline CDR1 and CDR2 sequences are SGHTA and FQGTGA. The CDR3 sequence is 14 residues long. The V end was cut by 5 bases, the J end by 1 base, with 11 bases between. This CDR3 reads CASSLSRGNTEAFF. CDR3 bases: TGTGCCAGCAGCCTTAGCAGGGGGAACACTGAAGCTTTCTTT.

V usage is TRBV5-1 and J usage is TRBJ2-2, with TRBD1 matching 9 bases. This CDR3 has 16 amino acids. The V segment lost 0 bases and the J segment 4 bases; nucleotides outside the gene matches: 4. The germline V gene encodes CDR1 SGHRS and CDR2 YFSETQ. The CDR3 nucleotides read TGCGCCAGCAGCTTGGCCGGGACAGGGACCACCGGGGAGCTGTTTTTT. Protein product: CASSLAGTGTTGELFF.

A few counts support this clone. This sequence joins TRBV28 and TRBJ1-1; D not certain. The CDR3 totals 15 residues. V gave up 6 bases and J gave up 0 bases, with 14 bases separating them. Germline-derived CDR1 and CDR2 are MDHEN and SYDVKM. In DNA form, the CDR3 reads TGTGCCAGCAGGCTTCTTTGGCAAATGAACACTGAAGCTTTCTTT. Translating it yields CASRLLWQMNTEAFF. The full variable domain, completed using reference TRBV28 and TRBJ1-1, is DVKVTQSSRYLVKRTGEKVFLECVQDMDHENMFWYRQDPGLGLRLIYFSYDVKMKEKGDIPEGYSVSREKKERFSLILESASTNQTSMYLCASRLLWQMNTEAFFGQGTRLTVV.

About this clone itself: One junction end disagrees with the germline gene, perhaps due to a read error. The chain joins TRBV4-3 to TRBJ2-7, with TRBD2 as a possible D gene (5 bases). The CDR3 is 11 residues long. Germline V lookup: CDR1 LGHNA, CDR2 YSLEER. This CDR3 is CASSQARETPF. CDR3 DNA sequence: TGCGCCAGCAGCCAGGCCCGGGAAACCCCCTTC.

This clone was seen only a few times. The chain joins TRBV5-1 to TRBJ2-5; D unclear. CDR3 length: 12 amino acids. Trimming stripped 0 bases from V and 5 bases from J, with 5 bases between. CDR1 and CDR2 (germline): SGHRS, YFSETQ. The chain's CDR3 is CASSLAAETQYF. Written as DNA, the CDR3 is TGCGCCAGCAGCTTGGCCGCGGAGACCCAGTACTTC. The full variable domain, its missing parts supplied by reference TRBV5-1 and TRBJ2-5, is KAGVTQTPRYLIKTRGQQVTLSCSPISGHRSVSWYQQTPGQGLQFLFEYFSETQRNKGNFPGRFSGRQFSNSRSEMNVSTLELGDSALYLCASSLAAETQYFGPGTRLLVL.

This clone was detected a few times. Different DNA sequences within this sample yield the same CDR3. The chain is built from TRBV7-2 and TRBJ2-1, with 7 bases identical to TRBD2. V was clipped by 3 bases and J by 4 bases; unmatched bases: 6. This CDR3 spans 15 amino acids. CDR1 SGHTA and CDR2 FQGNSA come from the germline V gene. This CDR3 reads CASSLGPSGYNEQFF. In nucleotides, the CDR3 is TGTGCCAGCAGCTTGGGGCCTAGCGGTTACAATGAGCAGTTCTTC.

This chain links TRBV5-6 with TRBJ2-1; no clear D. The CDR3 runs 11 residues. V was trimmed by 2 bases and J by 6 bases, leaving 3 bases between them. CDR1 is SGHDT and CDR2 is YYEEEE in the germline V gene. CDR3 sequence (DNA): TGTGCCAGCAGCTTTGCCAATGAGCAGTTCTTC. Protein: CASSFANEQFF.

V and J are TRBV19 and TRBJ1-3; D is unresolved. This CDR3 region has 12 residues. Trimming stripped 7 bases from V and 4 bases from J, with 8 bases between. The germline CDR1 and CDR2 sequences are LNHDA and SQIVND (reference sequence). The CDR3 protein is CASTSTGNTIYF. The CDR3 nucleotides are TGTGCCAGTACTTCTACGGGAAACACCATATATTTT.

This clone was detected a few times. The chain joins TRBV28 to TRBJ1-4; D remains ambiguous. Trimming stripped 2 bases from V and 11 bases from J, with 9 bases between. From germline, CDR1 is MDHEN and CDR2 SYDVKM. The CDR3 contains 12 residues. CDR3 DNA: TGTGCCAGCAGTTTAACAGCGGAGAAACTGTTTTTT. It yields the protein CASSLTAEKLFF.

The V gene is TRBV28, the J gene TRBJ1-2, with 9 bases that match TRBD1. V trimming: 5 bases; J trimming: 1 base; junction bases outside the gene matches: 2. CDR1 and CDR2 (germline): MDHEN, SYDVKM. The CDR3 is 14 amino acids. CDR3 amino acids: CASSGTGNNYGYTF. The DNA for the CDR3 is TGTGCCAGCAGTGGGACAGGGAATAACTATGGCTACACCTTC.

The chain joins TRBV19 to TRBJ1-1; D possibly corresponds to TRBD1 (5 bases). CDR3 length equals 12 residues. Trimming stripped 11 bases from V and 1 base from J, with 11 bases between. Germline lookup yields CDR1 LNHDA and CDR2 SQIVND (reference sequence). For the CDR3, the DNA is TGTGCCGGCTACAGGTGGAACACTGAAGCTTTCTTT. Protein sequence: CAGYRWNTEAFF.

This clone was counted between two and nine times. The chain links TRBV4-3 to TRBJ2-2, with 10 bases lining up with TRBD1. Germline assignment: CDR1 LGHNA and CDR2 YSLEER. J gave up 6 bases and V 0 bases, and 10 bases lay outside the gene matches. This CDR3 contains 18 residues. The DNA of the CDR3 is TGCGCCAGCAGCCAAGAAGGTCCGCGACAGGGGGCGCCCGGGGAGCTGTTTTTT. Protein sequence: CASSQEGPRQGAPGELFF.

This clone was recorded a few times. V is TRBV6-6 and J is TRBJ2-4; D uncertain. Trimming pared 6 bases from V and 1 base from J, leaving 10 bases between. The germline CDR1 and CDR2 sequences are MNHNY and SVGAGI (reference sequence). The CDR3 consists of 14 residues. The CDR3 DNA is TGTGCCAGCAGACAAGACGGGGCCAAAAACATTCAGTACTTC. It encodes CASRQDGAKNIQYF.

This clone showed up just a few times. CDR3 in amino acids: CASSYPQGREAFF. The CDR3 coding sequence is TGTGCCAGCAGTTACCCCCAGGGGAGGGAAGCTTTCTTT. The rearrangement uses TRBV6-6 and TRBJ1-1; possible D gene TRBD1, 6 bases. V shed 2 bases and J shed 8 bases, with 12 bases lying between them. The CDR3 covers 13 residues. Germline V gives CDR1 MNHNY, CDR2 SVGAGI (reference sequence).

This clone was counted between two and nine times. V and J are TRBV6-5 and TRBJ2-5; TRBD2 aligns across 10 bases. Germline CDR1 reads MNHEY; CDR2 reads SVGAGI. V was pared by 6 bases and J by 5 bases, with 6 bases of the junction left unmatched. The CDR3 loop spans 14 amino acids. CDR3 nucleotides: TGTGCCAGCAGGCCTAGCGGGAGTGTGGAGACCCAGTACTTC. The encoded protein is CASRPSGSVETQYF.

This chain connects TRBV7-2 to TRBJ1-5; D might be TRBD1 (6 bases). The germline CDR1 and CDR2 sequences are SGHTA and FQGNSA. CDR3 size: 14 residues. Trimming took off 1 base at V and 5 bases at J, with 9 bases between the two ends. The CDR3 DNA is TGTGCCAGCAGCTTAGACAGGGTCGATCAGCCCCAGCATTTT. This encodes CASSLDRVDQPQHF.

This clone was counted a few times. The chain uses TRBV28 and TRBJ2-1; D uncertain. The ends were cut back, 2 bases at V and 12 bases at J, with 11 bases in the middle. Germline V CDR1 and CDR2: MDHEN, SYDVKM. This CDR3 has 12 residues. The CDR3: CASSLVPLGQFF. DNA of the CDR3: TGTGCCAGCAGTTTAGTCCCTTTAGGGCAGTTCTTC.

This clone has just a few counts. The chain uses TRBV7-2 and TRBJ2-3; D perhaps matches TRBD2 (5 bases). Germline-derived CDR1 and CDR2 are SGHTA and FQGNSA. With 0 bases removed from V and 3 bases from J, the gap between germline ends came to 13 bases. The CDR3 contains 16 residues. The CDR3 sequence: CASSLARAMGTDTQYF. The CDR3 DNA follows: TGTGCCAGCAGCTTAGCGAGGGCGATGGGGACAGATACGCAGTATTTT.

The chain is built from TRBV5-4 and TRBJ2-7; 7 bases are a match to TRBD1. J lost 2 bases, V lost 3 bases, and 5 bases had no gene match. CDR1 and CDR2 (germline): SGHNT, YYREEE (reference sequence). This CDR3 comprises 14 residues. The CDR3: CASSSQGTAYEQYF. In nucleotides, the CDR3 is TGTGCCAGCAGCTCCCAGGGGACAGCCTACGAGCAGTACTTC.

In this sample, this clone turned up a few times. The gene calls are TRBV23-1 and TRBJ1-1; 7 nucleotides match TRBD1. TRBV23-1 is an ORF, and what it does is uncertain. With V trimmed by 8 bases and J by 10 bases, 10 bases remained unmatched. This CDR3 is built from 12 residues. CDR3 nucleotide sequence: TGCGCCAGCCTCCCCGGCCCAGGGGGAGCTTTCTTT. This codes for CASLPGPGGAFF.

V and J are TRBV6-6 and TRBJ2-7; D unclear. The ends were cut back, 5 bases at V and 2 bases at J, with 13 bases in the middle. From germline, CDR1 is MNHNY and CDR2 SVGAGI (reference sequence). CDR3 length: 14 residues. The CDR3 nucleotides are TGTGCCAGCAGTAAGTTACTTGGACCCTACGAGCAGTACTTC. Translated: CASSKLLGPYEQYF.

This chain links TRBV4-3 with TRBJ1-1; D not resolved. CDR1 is LGHNA, CDR2 YSLEER, per germline. Trimming stripped 4 bases from V and 2 bases from J, with 14 bases between. This CDR3 is 15 amino acids long. CDR3 DNA: TGCGCCAGCAGCCGAACCAGGACGGAAAACACTGAAGCTTTCTTT. It encodes CASSRTRTENTEAFF.

The chain combines TRBV19 with TRBJ1-2; TRBD1 aligns across 7 bases. V lost 6 bases and J lost 7; bases outside the gene matches: 8. In germline, CDR1 is LNHDA, CDR2 SQIVND (reference sequence). The CDR3 is made up of 13 amino acids. CDR3 in amino acids: CASRTYRGGGYTF. The DNA for the CDR3 is TGTGCCAGTAGGACCTACAGGGGTGGTGGCTACACCTTC. The full variable domain, completed using reference TRBV19 and TRBJ1-2, is DGGITQSPKYLFRKEGQNVTLSCEQNLNHDAMYWYRQDPGQGLRLIYYSQIVNDFQKGDIAEGYSVSREKKESFPLTVTSAQKNPTAFYLCASRTYRGGGYTFGSGTRLTVV.